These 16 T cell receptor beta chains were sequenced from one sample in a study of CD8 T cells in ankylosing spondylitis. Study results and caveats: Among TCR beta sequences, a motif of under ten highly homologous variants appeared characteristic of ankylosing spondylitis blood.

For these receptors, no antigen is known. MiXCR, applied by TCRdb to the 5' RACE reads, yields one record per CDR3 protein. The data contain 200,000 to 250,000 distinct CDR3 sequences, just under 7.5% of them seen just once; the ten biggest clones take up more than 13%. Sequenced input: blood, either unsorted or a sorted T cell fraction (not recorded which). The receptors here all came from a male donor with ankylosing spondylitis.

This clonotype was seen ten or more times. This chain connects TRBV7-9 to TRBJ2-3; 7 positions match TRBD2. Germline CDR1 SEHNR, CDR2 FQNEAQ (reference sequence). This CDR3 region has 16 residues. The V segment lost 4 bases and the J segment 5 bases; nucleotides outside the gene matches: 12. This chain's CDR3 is CASSSDWAGVVDTQYF. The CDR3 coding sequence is TGTGCCAGCAGCTCAGACTGGGCGGGGGTAGTAGATACGCAGTATTTT.

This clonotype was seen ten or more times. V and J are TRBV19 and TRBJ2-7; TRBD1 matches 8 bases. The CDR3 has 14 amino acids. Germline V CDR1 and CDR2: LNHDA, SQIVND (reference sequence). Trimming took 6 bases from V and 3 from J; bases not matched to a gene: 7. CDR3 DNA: TGTGCCAGTAGCCCGGGACAGGCTATCTACGAGCAGTACTTC. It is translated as CASSPGQAIYEQYF. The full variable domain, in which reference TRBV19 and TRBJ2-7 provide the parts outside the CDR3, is DGGITQSPKYLFRKEGQNVTLSCEQNLNHDAMYWYRQDPGQGLRLIYYSQIVNDFQKGDIAEGYSVSREKKESFPLTVTSAQKNPTAFYLCASSPGQAIYEQYFGPGTRLTVT.

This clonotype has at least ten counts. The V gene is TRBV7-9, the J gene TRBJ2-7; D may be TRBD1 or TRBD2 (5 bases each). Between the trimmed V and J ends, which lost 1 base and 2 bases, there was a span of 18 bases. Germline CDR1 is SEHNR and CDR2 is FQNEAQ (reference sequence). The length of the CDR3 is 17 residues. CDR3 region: CASSLGGEGIGTYEQYF. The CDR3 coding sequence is TGTGCCAGCAGCTTAGGAGGTGAGGGGATAGGAACCTACGAGCAGTACTTC.

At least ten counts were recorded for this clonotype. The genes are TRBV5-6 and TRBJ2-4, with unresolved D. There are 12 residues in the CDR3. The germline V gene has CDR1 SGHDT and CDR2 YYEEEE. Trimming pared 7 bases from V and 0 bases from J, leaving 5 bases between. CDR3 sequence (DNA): TGTGCCAGCCAACAAGCCAAAAACATTCAGTACTTC. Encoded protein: CASQQAKNIQYF. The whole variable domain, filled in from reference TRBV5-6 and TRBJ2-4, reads DAGVTQSPTHLIKTRGQQVTLRCSPKSGHDTVSWYQQALGQGPQFIFQYYEEEERQRGNFPDRFSGHQFPNYSSELNVNALLLGDSALYLCASQQAKNIQYFGAGTRLSVL.

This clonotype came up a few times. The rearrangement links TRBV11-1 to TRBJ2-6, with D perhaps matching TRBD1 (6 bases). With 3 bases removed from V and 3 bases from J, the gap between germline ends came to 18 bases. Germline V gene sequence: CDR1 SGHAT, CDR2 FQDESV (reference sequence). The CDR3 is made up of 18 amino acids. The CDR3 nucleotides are TGTGCCAGCAGCTTGCTCACAGGGCCCTTGAGTGGGGCCAACGTCCTGACTTTC. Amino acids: CASSLLTGPLSGANVLTF. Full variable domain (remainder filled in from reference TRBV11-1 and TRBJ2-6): EAEVAQSPRYKITEKSQAVAFWCDPISGHATLYWYRQILGQGPELLVQFQDESVVDDSQLPKDRFSAERLKGVDSTLKIQPAELGDSAMYLCASSLLTGPLSGANVLTFGAGSRLTVL.

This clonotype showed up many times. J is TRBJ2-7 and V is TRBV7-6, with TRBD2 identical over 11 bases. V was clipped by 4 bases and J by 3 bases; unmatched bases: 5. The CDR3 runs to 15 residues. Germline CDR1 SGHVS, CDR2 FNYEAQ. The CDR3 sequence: CASSSLGLAVYEQYF. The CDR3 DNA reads TGTGCCAGCAGCTCCCTGGGACTAGCGGTCTACGAGCAGTACTTC.

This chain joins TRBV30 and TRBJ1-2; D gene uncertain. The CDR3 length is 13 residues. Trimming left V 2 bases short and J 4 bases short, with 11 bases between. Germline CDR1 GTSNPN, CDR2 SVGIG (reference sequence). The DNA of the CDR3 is TGTGCCTGGAGTCTCCGCAGGTTCTATGGCTACACCTTC. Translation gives CAWSLRRFYGYTF.

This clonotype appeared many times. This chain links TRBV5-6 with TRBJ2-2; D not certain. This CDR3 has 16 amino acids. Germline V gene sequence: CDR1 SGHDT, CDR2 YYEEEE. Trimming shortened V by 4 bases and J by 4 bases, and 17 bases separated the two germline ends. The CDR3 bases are TGTGCCAGCAGCCCCTGGGCGAATGTTATCACCGGGGAGCTGTTTTTT. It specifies CASSPWANVITGELFF.

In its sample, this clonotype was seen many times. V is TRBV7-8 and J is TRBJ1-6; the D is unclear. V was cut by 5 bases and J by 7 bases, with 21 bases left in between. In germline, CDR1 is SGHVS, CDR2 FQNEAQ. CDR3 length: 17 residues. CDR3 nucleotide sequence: TGTGCCAGCAGCAAGCATCAAAGGGCAAGATGGAATTCACCCCTCCACTTT. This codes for CASSKHQRARWNSPLHF.

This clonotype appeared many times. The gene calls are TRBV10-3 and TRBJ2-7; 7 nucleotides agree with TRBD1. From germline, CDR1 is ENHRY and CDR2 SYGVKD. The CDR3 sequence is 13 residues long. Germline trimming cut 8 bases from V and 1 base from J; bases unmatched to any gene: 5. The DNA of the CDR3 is TGTGCCATCGGTACAGGGGCGTCCTACGAGCAGTACTTC. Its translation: CAIGTGASYEQYF.

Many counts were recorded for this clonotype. The DNA of the CDR3 is TGTGCCACCAGCTCTTCGGAGACCCAGTACTTC. It yields the protein CATSSSETQYF. The chain combines TRBV15 with TRBJ2-5; D remains unclear. Germline V CDR1 and CDR2: LNHNV, YYDKDF (reference sequence). This CDR3 has 11 residues. V lost 5 bases and J lost 5, with 6 bases in between.

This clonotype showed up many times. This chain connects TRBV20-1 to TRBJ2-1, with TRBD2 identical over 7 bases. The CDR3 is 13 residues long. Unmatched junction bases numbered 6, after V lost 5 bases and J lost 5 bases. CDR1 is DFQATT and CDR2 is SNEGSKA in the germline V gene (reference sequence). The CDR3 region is CSAPGGSDNEQFF. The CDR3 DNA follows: TGCAGTGCTCCGGGAGGTTCCGACAATGAGCAGTTCTTC.

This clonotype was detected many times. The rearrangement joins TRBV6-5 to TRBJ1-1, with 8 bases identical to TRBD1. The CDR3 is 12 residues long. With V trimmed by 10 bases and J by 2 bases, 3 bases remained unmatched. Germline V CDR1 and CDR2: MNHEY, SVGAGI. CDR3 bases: TGTGCCACCGGACAGGGAAACACTGAAGCTTTCTTT. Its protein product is CATGQGNTEAFF.

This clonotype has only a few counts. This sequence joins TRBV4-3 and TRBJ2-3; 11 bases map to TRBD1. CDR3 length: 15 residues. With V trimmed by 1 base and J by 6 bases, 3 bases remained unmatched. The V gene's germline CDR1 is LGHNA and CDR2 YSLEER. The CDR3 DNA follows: TGCGCCAGCAGCCAAGTCCGGGACAGGGGGGATACGCAGTATTTT. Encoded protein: CASSQVRDRGDTQYF.

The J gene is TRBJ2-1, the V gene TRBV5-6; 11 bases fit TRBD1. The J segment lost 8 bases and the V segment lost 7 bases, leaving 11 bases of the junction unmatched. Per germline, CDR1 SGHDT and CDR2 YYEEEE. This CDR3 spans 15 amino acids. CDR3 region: CASEIGTGGTDEQFF. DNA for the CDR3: TGTGCCAGCGAGATCGGGACAGGGGGTACCGATGAGCAGTTCTTC.

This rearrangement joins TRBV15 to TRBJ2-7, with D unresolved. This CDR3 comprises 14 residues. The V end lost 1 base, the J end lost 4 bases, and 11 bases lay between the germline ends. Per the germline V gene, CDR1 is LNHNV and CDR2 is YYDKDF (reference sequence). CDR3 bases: TGTGCCACCAGCAGAGCCAGGTATCTGTACGAGCAGTACTTC. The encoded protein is CATSRARYLYEQYF.